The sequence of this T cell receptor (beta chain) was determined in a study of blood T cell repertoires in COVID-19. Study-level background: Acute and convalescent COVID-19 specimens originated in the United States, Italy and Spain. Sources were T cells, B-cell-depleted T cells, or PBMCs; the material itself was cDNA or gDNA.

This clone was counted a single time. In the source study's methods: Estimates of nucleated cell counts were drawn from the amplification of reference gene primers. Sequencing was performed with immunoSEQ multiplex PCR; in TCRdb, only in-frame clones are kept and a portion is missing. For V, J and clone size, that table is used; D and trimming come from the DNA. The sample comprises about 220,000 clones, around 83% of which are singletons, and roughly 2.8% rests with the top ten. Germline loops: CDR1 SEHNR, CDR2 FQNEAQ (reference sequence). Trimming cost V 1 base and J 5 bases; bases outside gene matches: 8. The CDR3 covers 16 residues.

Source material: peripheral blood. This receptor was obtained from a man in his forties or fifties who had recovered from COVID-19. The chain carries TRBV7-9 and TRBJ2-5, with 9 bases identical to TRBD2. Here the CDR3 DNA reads TGTGCCAGCAGCTTAGGGCATAGCGGGAGTGGCGAGACCCAGTACTTC. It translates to CASSLGHSGSGETQYF.